A single sample is the source of the 11 T cell receptor beta chains below, sequenced in a study of radiation and T cells in renal cell carcinoma. The assay was immunoSEQ multiplex PCR, and TCRdb's table has in-frame clones only and misses some. The profile covers approximately 86,000 clones, with around four fifths appearing a single time and 9.4% taken by the ten largest. The time point denotes: blood 4 weeks post-SBRT, at nephrectomy. Treatment denoted: 15 Gy SBRT to primary tumor, nephrectomy 4 weeks later. Specimen: blood, collected from a patient whose treatment included radiotherapy and nephrectomy. The receptors originated from a man between 45 and 60 years old with renal cell carcinoma.

The chain uses TRBV6-7 and TRBJ2-1; 9 bases line up with TRBD2. TRBV6-7 has ORF status, its function being uncertain. V shed 6 bases and J 4 bases; nucleotides not matched to a gene: 7. The CDR3 is 15 residues long. CDR3 sequence reads: CASSRLAGHYNEQFF. The CDR3 nucleotides read TGTGCCAGCAGCCGTCTAGCGGGGCATTACAATGAGCAGTTCTTC.

The rearrangement joins TRBV27 to TRBJ1-1, with a weak D call TRBD1 (5 bases). Germline V gene sequence: CDR1 MNHEY, CDR2 SMNVEV (reference sequence). V lost 6 bases and J lost 7, with 12 bases in between. This CDR3 region has 12 residues. CDR3 sequence: CASSQGAHEAFF. CDR3 nucleotide sequence: TGTGCCAGCAGCCAAGGGGCACATGAAGCTTTCTTT.

This chain links TRBV13 with TRBJ2-2, with 9 bases that match TRBD2. V dropped 7 bases and J dropped 5; count of bases not matched to a gene: 14. CDR3 length: 17 amino acids. Germline V gene lookup returns CDR1 PRHDT and CDR2 FYEKMQ (reference sequence). CDR3 sequence reads: CASIQNKREEGTGELFF. In DNA form, the CDR3 reads TGTGCCAGCATCCAAAATAAGCGGGAGGAAGGGACCGGGGAGCTGTTTTTT.

This clone was detected only once. The rearrangement links TRBV2 to TRBJ1-2; D unclear. In germline, CDR1 is SNHLY, CDR2 FYNNEI. Trimming cost V 3 bases and J 3 bases, with 5 bases left between them. The CDR3 length is 12 residues. This CDR3 reads CASSDPDYGYTF. CDR3 in DNA: TGTGCCAGCAGTGACCCAGACTATGGCTACACCTTC.

This clone occurred a few times. This chain joins TRBV19 and TRBJ1-5; tentative D call: TRBD1 (6 bases). CDR3 length equals 13 residues. The germline CDR1 and CDR2 sequences are LNHDA and SQIVND (reference sequence). Deletions cut 4 bases from V and 6 bases from J, with 10 bases between. CDR3 region: CASSREGGQPQHF. DNA of the CDR3: TGTGCCAGTAGTAGGGAAGGGGGTCAGCCCCAGCATTTT. Looking up the rest from reference TRBV19 and TRBJ1-5 gives the full variable domain: DGGITQSPKYLFRKEGQNVTLSCEQNLNHDAMYWYRQDPGQGLRLIYYSQIVNDFQKGDIAEGYSVSREKKESFPLTVTSAQKNPTAFYLCASSREGGQPQHFGDGTRLSIL.

V gene TRBV4-1 combines with J gene TRBJ2-7; 7 nucleotides align to TRBD1. CDR3 length equals 15 residues. Germline V gene sequence: CDR1 MGHRA, CDR2 YSYEKL. The V segment lost 6 bases and the J segment 0 bases; nucleotides outside the gene matches: 8. For the CDR3, the DNA is TGCGCCAGCAGGCCCGGGACAGTGCTCTCCTACGAGCAGTACTTC. Translation gives CASRPGTVLSYEQYF.

The V call is TRBV7-9, the J call TRBJ2-1, with 10 positions matching TRBD2. The CDR3 is made up of 16 amino acids. With 1 base clipped from V and 4 bases from J, the junction kept 4 bases outside the gene matches. Germline values: CDR1 SEHNR, CDR2 FQNEAQ (reference sequence). For the CDR3, the DNA is TGTGCCAGCAGCTTAGGAGGACTAGCGGTGTACAATGAGCAGTTCTTC. This encodes CASSLGGLAVYNEQFF.

The J gene is TRBJ2-7, the V gene TRBV5-1; a weak D match, TRBD2 (6 bases). The V end lost 7 bases, the J end lost 5 bases, and 22 bases lay between the germline ends. The CDR3 runs 15 residues. Per germline, CDR1 SGHRS and CDR2 YFSETQ. CDR3 protein: CASRVRAGLVDEQYF. In DNA, the CDR3 is TGCGCCAGCCGAGTAAGGGCGGGATTGGTGGACGAGCAGTACTTC.

This clone has only one observation. The chain uses TRBV6-5 and TRBJ1-2; D gene ambiguous. Germline lookup yields CDR1 MNHEY and CDR2 SVGAGI. Trimming stripped 7 bases from V and 5 bases from J, with 14 bases between. This CDR3 contains 13 residues. The CDR3: CASKPAEQYGYTF. The DNA of the CDR3 is TGTGCCAGCAAACCGGCAGAACAATATGGCTACACCTTC.

The rearrangement links TRBV9 to TRBJ2-7; D ambiguous. In germline, CDR1 is SGDLS, CDR2 YYNGEE. This CDR3 has 12 amino acids. Trimming removed 7 bases from V and 4 bases from J, with 12 bases in between. Written as DNA, the CDR3 is TGTGCCAGCGGCCCTACCGGTTACGAGCAGTACTTC. It is translated as CASGPTGYEQYF. Together with reference TRBV9 and TRBJ2-7, the CDR3 gives the full variable domain: DSGVTQTPKHLITATGQRVTLRCSPRSGDLSVYWYQQSLDQGLQFLIQYYNGEERAKGNILERFSAQQFPDLHSELNLSSLELGDSALYFCASGPTGYEQYFGPGTRLTVT.

About this clone: Other DNA variants within this sample encode the same CDR3. The chain joins TRBV9 to TRBJ1-1, with D uncertain. V shed 0 bases and J shed 2 bases, with 5 bases lying between them. The CDR3 is 13 amino acids. Germline values: CDR1 SGDLS, CDR2 YYNGEE. CDR3 nucleotide sequence: TGTGCCAGCAGCGTAGCGTCAAACACTGAAGCTTTCTTT. It is translated as CASSVASNTEAFF. Filled out from reference TRBV9 and TRBJ1-1, the complete variable domain reads DSGVTQTPKHLITATGQRVTLRCSPRSGDLSVYWYQQSLDQGLQFLIQYYNGEERAKGNILERFSAQQFPDLHSELNLSSLELGDSALYFCASSVASNTEAFFGQGTRLTVV.